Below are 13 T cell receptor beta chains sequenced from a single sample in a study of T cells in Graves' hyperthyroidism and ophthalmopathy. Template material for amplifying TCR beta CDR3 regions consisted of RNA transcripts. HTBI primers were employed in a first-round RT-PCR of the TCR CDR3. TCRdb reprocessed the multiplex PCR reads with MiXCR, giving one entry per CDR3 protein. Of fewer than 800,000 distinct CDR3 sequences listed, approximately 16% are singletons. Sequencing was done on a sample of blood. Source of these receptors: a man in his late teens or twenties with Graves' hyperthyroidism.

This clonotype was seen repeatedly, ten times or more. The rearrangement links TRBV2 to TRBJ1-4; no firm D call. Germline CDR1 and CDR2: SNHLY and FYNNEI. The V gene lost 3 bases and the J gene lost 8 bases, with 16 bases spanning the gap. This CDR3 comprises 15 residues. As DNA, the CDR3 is TGTGCCAGCAGTGATGGGTTAAGTTTTGGGGAAAAACTGTTTTTT. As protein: CASSDGLSFGEKLFF.

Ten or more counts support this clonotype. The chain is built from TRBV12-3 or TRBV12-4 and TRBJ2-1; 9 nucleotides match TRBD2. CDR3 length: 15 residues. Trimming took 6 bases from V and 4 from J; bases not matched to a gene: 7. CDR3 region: CASSRSTSGYNEQFF. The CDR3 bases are TGTGCCAGCAGCCGATCGACTAGCGGATACAATGAGCAGTTCTTC.

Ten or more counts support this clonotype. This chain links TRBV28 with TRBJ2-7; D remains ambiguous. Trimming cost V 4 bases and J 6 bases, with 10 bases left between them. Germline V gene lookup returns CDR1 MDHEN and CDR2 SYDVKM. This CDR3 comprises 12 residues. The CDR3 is CASSWESGEQYF. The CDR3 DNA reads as TGTGCCAGCAGTTGGGAATCAGGCGAGCAGTACTTC.

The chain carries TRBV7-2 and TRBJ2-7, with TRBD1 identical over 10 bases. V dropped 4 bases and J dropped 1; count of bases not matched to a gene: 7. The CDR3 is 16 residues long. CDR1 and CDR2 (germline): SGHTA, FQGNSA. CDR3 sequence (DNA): TGTGCCAGCAGCTCATTCCGGGACAGGGGTTCCTACGAGCAGTACTTC. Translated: CASSSFRDRGSYEQYF.

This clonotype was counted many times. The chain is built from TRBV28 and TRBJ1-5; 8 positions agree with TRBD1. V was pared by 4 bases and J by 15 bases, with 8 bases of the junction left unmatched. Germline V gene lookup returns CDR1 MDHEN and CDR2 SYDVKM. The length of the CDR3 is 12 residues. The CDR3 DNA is TGTGCCAGCAGTTCACAGGGGGAAGGGGCGCATTTT. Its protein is CASSSQGEGAHF.

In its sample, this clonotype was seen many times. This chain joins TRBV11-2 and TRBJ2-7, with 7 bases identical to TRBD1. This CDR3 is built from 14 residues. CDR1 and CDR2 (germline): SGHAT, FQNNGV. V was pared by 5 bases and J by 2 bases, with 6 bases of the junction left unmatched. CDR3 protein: CASSGDSATYEQYF. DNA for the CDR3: TGTGCCAGCAGCGGGGACAGCGCAACCTACGAGCAGTACTTC.

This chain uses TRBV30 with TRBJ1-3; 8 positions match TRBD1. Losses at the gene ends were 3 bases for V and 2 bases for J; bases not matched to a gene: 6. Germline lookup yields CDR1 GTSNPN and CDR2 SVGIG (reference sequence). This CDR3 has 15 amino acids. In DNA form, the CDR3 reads TGTGCCTGGAGCCTGGACAGGGAAGCTGGAAACACCATATATTTT. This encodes CAWSLDREAGNTIYF.

CDR3 residues: CASSWGTSDSYEQYF. CDR3 sequence (DNA): TGTGCCAGCAGCTGGGGGACTAGTGATTCCTACGAGCAGTACTTC. The chain uses TRBV7-2 and TRBJ2-7; TRBD2 matches 8 bases. Looked up from germline, CDR1 is SGHTA and CDR2 is FQGNSA. Losses at the gene ends were 4 bases for V and 1 base for J; bases not matched to a gene: 6. The CDR3 has 15 residues.

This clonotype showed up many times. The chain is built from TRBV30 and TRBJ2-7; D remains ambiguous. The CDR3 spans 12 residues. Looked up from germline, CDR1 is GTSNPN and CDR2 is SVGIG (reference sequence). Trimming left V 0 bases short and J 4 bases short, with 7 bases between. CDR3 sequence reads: CAWSVSDYEQYF. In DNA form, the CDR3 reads TGTGCCTGGAGTGTAAGTGATTACGAGCAGTACTTC.

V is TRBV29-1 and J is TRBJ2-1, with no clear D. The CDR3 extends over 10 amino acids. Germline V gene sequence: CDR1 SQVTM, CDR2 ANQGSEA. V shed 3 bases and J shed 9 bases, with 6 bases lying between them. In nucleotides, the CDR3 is TGCAGCGTTGACCTCGGTGAGCAGTTCTTC. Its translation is CSVDLGEQFF.

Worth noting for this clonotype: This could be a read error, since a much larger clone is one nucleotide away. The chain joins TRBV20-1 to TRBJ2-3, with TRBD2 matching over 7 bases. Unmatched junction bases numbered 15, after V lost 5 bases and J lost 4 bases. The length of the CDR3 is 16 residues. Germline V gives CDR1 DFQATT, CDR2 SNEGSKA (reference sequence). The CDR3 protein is CSAPPPSGISADTQYF. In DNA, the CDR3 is TGCAGTGCTCCCCCACCCAGCGGGATTAGTGCAGATACGCAGTATTTT.

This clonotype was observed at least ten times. The chain's CDR3 is CASRGGQGKTEAFF. The CDR3 DNA follows: TGTGCCAGCAGGGGGGGACAGGGAAAGACTGAAGCTTTCTTT. This chain connects TRBV2 to TRBJ1-1; the match to TRBD1 covers 9 bases. Germline CDR1 reads SNHLY; CDR2 reads FYNNEI. V lost 6 bases, J lost 5 bases, and 7 bases stayed unmatched. CDR3 length: 14 residues. The full variable domain, completed using reference TRBV2 and TRBJ1-1, is EPEVTQTPSHQVTQMGQEVILRCVPISNHLYFYWYRQILGQKVEFLVSFYNNEISEKSEIFDDQFSVERPDGSNFTLKIRSTKLEDSAMYFCASRGGQGKTEAFFGQGTRLTVV.

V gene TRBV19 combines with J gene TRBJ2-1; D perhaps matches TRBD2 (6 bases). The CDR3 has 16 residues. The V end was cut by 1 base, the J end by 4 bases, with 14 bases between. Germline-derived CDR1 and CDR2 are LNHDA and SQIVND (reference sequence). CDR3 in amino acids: CASSIVGGVLYNEQFF. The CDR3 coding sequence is TGTGCCAGTAGTATAGTGGGGGGTGTCCTATACAATGAGCAGTTCTTC.